This TCR beta chain was found in a study of OX40 agonist ivuxolimab in advanced cancers. The protocol was immunoSEQ multiplex PCR, while the TCRdb copy is restricted to in-frame clones and leaves out a portion. The sample shows around 25,000 clones, roughly 80% of them seen only once. The V gene's germline CDR1 is SGHRS and CDR2 YFSETQ. The CDR3 has 15 residues. V was pared by 0 bases and J by 6 bases, with 13 bases between. This sample comprised CD4+ or CD8+ T cells sorted from blood, obtained in a trial of the OX40 agonist ivuxolimab. This sequence was found in an adult with an advanced solid tumor such as melanoma, head and neck, liver or kidney cancer. The V and J genes are TRBV5-1 and TRBJ2-4, with D maybe TRBD1 (6 bases). CDR3 nucleotide sequence: TGCGCCAGCAGCTTGGGAGGGGTCAGGGGAAACATTCAGTACTTC. This codes for CASSLGGVRGNIQYF.